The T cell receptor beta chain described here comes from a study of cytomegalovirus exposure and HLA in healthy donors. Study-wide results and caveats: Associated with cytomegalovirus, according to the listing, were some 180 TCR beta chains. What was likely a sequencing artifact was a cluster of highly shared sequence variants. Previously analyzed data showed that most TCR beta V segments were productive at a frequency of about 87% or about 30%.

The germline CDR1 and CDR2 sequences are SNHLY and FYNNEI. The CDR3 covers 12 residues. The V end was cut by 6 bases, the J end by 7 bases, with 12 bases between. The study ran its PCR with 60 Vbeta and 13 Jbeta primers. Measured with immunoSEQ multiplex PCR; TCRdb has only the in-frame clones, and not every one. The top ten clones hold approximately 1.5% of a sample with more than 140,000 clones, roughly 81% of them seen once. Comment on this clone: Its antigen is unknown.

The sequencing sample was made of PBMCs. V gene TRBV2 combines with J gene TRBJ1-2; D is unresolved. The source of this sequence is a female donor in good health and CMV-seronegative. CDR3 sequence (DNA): TGTGCCAGCAGCCCCCGGTTTGGTGGCTACACCTTC. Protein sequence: CASSPRFGGYTF.